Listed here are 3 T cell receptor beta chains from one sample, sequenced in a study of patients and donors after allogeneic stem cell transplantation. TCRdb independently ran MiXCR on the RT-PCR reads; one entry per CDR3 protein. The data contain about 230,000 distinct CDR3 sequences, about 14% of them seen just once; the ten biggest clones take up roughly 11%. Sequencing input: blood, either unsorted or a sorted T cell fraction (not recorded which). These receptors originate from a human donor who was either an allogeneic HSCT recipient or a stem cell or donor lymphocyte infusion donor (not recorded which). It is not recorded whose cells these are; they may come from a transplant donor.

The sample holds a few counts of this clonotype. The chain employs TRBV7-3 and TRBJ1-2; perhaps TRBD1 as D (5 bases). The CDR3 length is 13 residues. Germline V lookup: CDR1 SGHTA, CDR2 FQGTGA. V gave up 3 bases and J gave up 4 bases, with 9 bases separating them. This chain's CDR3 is CASSFDGGYGYTF. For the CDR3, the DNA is TGTGCCAGCAGCTTTGACGGGGGCTATGGCTACACCTTC.

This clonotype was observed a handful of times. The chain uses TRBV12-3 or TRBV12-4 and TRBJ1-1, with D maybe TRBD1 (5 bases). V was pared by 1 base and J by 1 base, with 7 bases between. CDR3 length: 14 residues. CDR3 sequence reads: CASSLGGPNTEAFF. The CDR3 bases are TGTGCCAGCAGTTTAGGGGGCCCGAACACTGAAGCTTTCTTT.

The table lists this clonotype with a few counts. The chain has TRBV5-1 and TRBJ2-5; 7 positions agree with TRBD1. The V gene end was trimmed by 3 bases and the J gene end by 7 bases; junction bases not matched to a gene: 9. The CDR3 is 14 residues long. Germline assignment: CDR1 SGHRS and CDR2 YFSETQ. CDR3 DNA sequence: TGCGCCAGCAGCTCGGACAGGCGGTCGGGGACCCAGTACTTC. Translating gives CASSSDRRSGTQYF.